These 22 T cell receptor beta chains originate from one sample sequenced in a study of T cell clusters in autoimmune cytopenias. One tube held mixed TRB-A and TRB-B primer pools for touch-down PCR. With the multiplex PCR reads reprocessed, TCRdb shows one record per CDR3 protein and no DNA. This sample's clone table lists a few thousand distinct CDR3 sequences. TRB amplification used around 0.25 ug of peripheral blood genomic DNA. This sample was shared with a second study, whose subject was T cell repertoires in aging, cancer and after chemotherapy.

Sample: peripheral blood. Receptors were obtained from a human donor with an autoimmune cytopenia or autoimmune hepatitis (not recorded which).

This chain uses TRBV6-6 with TRBJ2-2; TCRdb's D gene call, TRBD1, goes unchecked for lack of DNA. This CDR3 contains 13 residues. Looked up from germline, CDR1 is MNHNY and CDR2 is SVGAGI (reference sequence). The CDR3 loop is CASSHRGAGELFF.

This chain uses TRBV12-3 or TRBV12-4 with TRBJ2-7; the TRBD2 assignment by TCRdb is unverifiable without DNA. The CDR3 runs to 14 residues. The CDR3 here is CAVRLGGTSYEQYF.

The genes are TRBV27 and TRBJ1-5; TCRdb proposes TRBD1, but this gene call is untestable without DNA. The CDR3 covers 17 residues. Germline CDR1 reads MNHEY; CDR2 reads SMNVEV (reference sequence). CDR3 protein: CASSETGGGLVGQPQHF.

Its frequency marks this clonotype as medium-sized (0.01 to 0.1%). CDR3 region: CSVVTGWTNYGYTF. V gene TRBV29-1 combines with J gene TRBJ1-2; TCRdb designates TRBD1, a call that cannot be tested without DNA. CDR3 length: 14 residues. CDR1 SQVTM and CDR2 ANQGSEA come from the germline V gene. Drawing the rest from reference TRBV29-1 and TRBJ1-2, the complete variable domain is SAVISQKPSRDICQRGTSLTIQCQVDSQVTMMFWYRQQPGQSLTLIATANQGSEATYESGFVIDKFPISRPNLTFSTLTVSNMSPEDSSIYLCSVVTGWTNYGYTFGSGTRLTVV.

The chain employs TRBV12-3 or TRBV12-4 and TRBJ2-7; absent DNA, TCRdb's TRBD1 call cannot be checked. This CDR3 spans 14 amino acids. The CDR3 spells CASRSGTGSREQYF.

This chain joins TRBV6-2 or TRBV6-3 and TRBJ2-5; TCRdb lists TRBD1, though no DNA is available to test this call. CDR3 length equals 16 residues. CDR1 and CDR2 from the germline V gene are MNHEY and SVGEGT. CDR3 loop: CASSYSLTGERETQYF.

The gene calls are TRBV24-1 and TRBJ2-5; TCRdb reports TRBD2, a call that lacks DNA to check it against. The germline gives CDR1 KGHDR, CDR2 SFDVKD. CDR3 size: 17 residues. This chain's CDR3 is CATSDFSGGPFQETQYF.

This chain connects TRBV11-3 to TRBJ1-1; the TCRdb call, TRBD1, lacks DNA for checking. This CDR3 has 14 amino acids. Looked up from germline, CDR1 is SGHNT and CDR2 is YENEEA. CDR3 loop: CASSLPPQDREAFF.

The CDR3 loop reads CASSLRAGDTDTQYF. This chain links TRBV7-2 with TRBJ2-3; TCRdb reports TRBD1, a call that lacks DNA to check it against. This CDR3 spans 15 amino acids. Looked up from germline, CDR1 is SGHTA and CDR2 is FQGNSA.

CDR3 region: CASRGSGNTIYF. The chain links TRBV19 to TRBJ1-3. Germline lookup yields CDR1 LNHDA and CDR2 SQIVND (reference sequence). This CDR3 is 12 amino acids long.

The chain has TRBV5-4 and TRBJ1-2. This CDR3 region has 15 residues. Per germline, CDR1 SGHNT and CDR2 YYREEE (reference sequence). CDR3: CASSSGQESNYGYTF. The variable domain in full, completed from reference TRBV5-4 and TRBJ1-2, reads ETGVTQSPTHLIKTRGQQVTLRCSSQSGHNTVSWYQQALGQGPQFIFQYYREEENGRGNFPPRFSGLQFPNYSSELNVNALELDDSALYLCASSSGQESNYGYTFGSGTRLTVV.

This rearrangement joins TRBV6-5 to TRBJ1-1. From germline, CDR1 is MNHEY and CDR2 SVGAGI. This CDR3 comprises 12 residues. Here the CDR3 reads CDSSYTSGDAFF.

The genes are TRBV27 and TRBJ2-1. There are 12 residues in the CDR3. Germline CDR1 is MNHEY and CDR2 is SMNVEV (reference sequence). The CDR3 reads CASSFRSGEQFF.

The chain uses TRBV6-5 and TRBJ1-6. The CDR3 has 20 residues. The V gene's germline CDR1 is MNHEY and CDR2 SVGAGI. The CDR3 sequence: CASSYSTRRGSGSYNSPLHF.

V and J are TRBV5-5 and TRBJ1-4. Germline assignment: CDR1 SGHKS and CDR2 YYEKEE (reference sequence). The CDR3 is 16 amino acids. The CDR3 here is CASSMGAAATNEKLFF. Full variable domain (missing parts from reference TRBV5-5 and TRBJ1-4): DAGVTQSPTHLIKTRGQQVTLRCSPISGHKSVSWYQQVLGQGPQFIFQYYEKEERGRGNFPDRFSARQFPNYSSELNVNALLLGDSALYLCASSMGAAATNEKLFFGSGTQLSVL.

The chain employs TRBV18 and TRBJ2-1. Looked up from germline, CDR1 is KGHSH and CDR2 is LQKENI. The CDR3 is 15 residues long. The CDR3 here is CASSPLSPTYNEQFF.

Measured by frequency, this clonotype is medium-sized (0.01 to 0.1%). The chain links TRBV29-1 to TRBJ2-7; TCRdb's assignment of TRBD1 cannot be checked, as there is no DNA. The CDR3 spans 15 residues. CDR1 and CDR2 (germline): SQVTM, ANQGSEA. The CDR3 region is CSADREERNSYEQYF.

This clonotype shows up as medium-sized by frequency. The V call is TRBV27, the J call TRBJ2-7; the D gene TCRdb calls, TRBD1, cannot be checked with no DNA. The germline gives CDR1 MNHEY, CDR2 SMNVEV (reference sequence). The CDR3 totals 14 residues. CDR3 amino acids: CASSVTHTGYEQYF.

The CDR3 here is CASSQVQGTNSPLHF. This chain connects TRBV18 to TRBJ1-6; without DNA, the TCRdb call of TRBD1 cannot be checked. The CDR3 runs 15 residues. The germline gives CDR1 KGHSH, CDR2 LQKENI.

This chain's CDR3 is CASSYSRRGGAWATQYF. The gene calls are TRBV27 and TRBJ2-5; checking the TCRdb D call of TRBD1 is not possible without DNA. Germline lookup yields CDR1 MNHEY and CDR2 SMNVEV (reference sequence). CDR3 size: 17 residues.

This clonotype is classed as medium-sized by frequency. The chain uses TRBV29-1 and TRBJ2-3. This CDR3 contains 16 residues. Germline lookup yields CDR1 SQVTM and CDR2 ANQGSEA. CDR3 residues: CSVEDSYSPSTDTQYF.

This chain uses TRBV5-4 with TRBJ2-5; TCRdb's D gene call, TRBD1, goes unchecked for lack of DNA. The CDR3 spans 15 residues. Per germline, CDR1 SGHNT and CDR2 YYREEE (reference sequence). CDR3 residues: CAENPRGRGQETQYF.